These 30 T cell receptor beta chains came from one sample sequenced in a study of T cells in narcolepsy. The table came from immunoSEQ multiplex PCR; TCRdb's copy has only in-frame clones and leaves some out. In the table there are tens of thousands of clones, roughly nine tenths of which are singletons. Sequenced material: CD45RA- memory CD4+ T cells from PBMCs. The receptors shown here come from a human donor with narcolepsy.

The V gene is TRBV7-6, the J gene TRBJ2-2; D is unresolved. The CDR3 length is 14 residues. Trimming stripped 0 bases from V and 4 bases from J, with 6 bases between. Looked up from germline, CDR1 is SGHVS and CDR2 is FNYEAQ. This CDR3 is CASSLAEFTGELFF. CDR3 DNA: TGTGCCAGCAGCTTAGCGGAATTCACCGGGGAGCTGTTTTTT.

V and J are TRBV5-4 and TRBJ2-7; 10 bases line up with TRBD2. This CDR3 comprises 15 residues. V lost 2 bases and J lost 5; bases outside the gene matches: 7. The germline V gene encodes CDR1 SGHNT and CDR2 YYREEE (reference sequence). The CDR3 reads CASSFGLAGDHEQYF. CDR3 DNA: TGTGCCAGCAGCTTTGGTCTAGCGGGAGACCACGAGCAGTACTTC.

CDR3 in DNA: TGTGCCAGCAGCTTAGGCAGGGGGCAGACTGAAGCTTTCTTT. As protein: CASSLGRGQTEAFF. J is TRBJ1-1 and V is TRBV11-1, with 8 bases lining up with TRBD1. This CDR3 comprises 14 residues. With V trimmed by 1 base and J by 5 bases, 3 bases remained unmatched. Germline CDR1 and CDR2: SGHAT and FQDESV (reference sequence).

This clone was seen once. This chain uses TRBV2 with TRBJ2-1, with D perhaps matching TRBD1 (6 bases). Germline values: CDR1 SNHLY, CDR2 FYNNEI. Between the trimmed V and J ends, which lost 7 bases and 0 bases, there was a span of 10 bases. The CDR3 contains 14 residues. The CDR3 region is CASIKGDSYNEQFF. DNA of the CDR3: TGTGCCAGCATCAAGGGGGACTCCTACAATGAGCAGTTCTTC. Full variable domain (rest looked up from reference TRBV2 and TRBJ2-1): EPEVTQTPSHQVTQMGQEVILRCVPISNHLYFYWYRQILGQKVEFLVSFYNNEISEKSEIFDDQFSVERPDGSNFTLKIRSTKLEDSAMYFCASIKGDSYNEQFFGPGTRLTVL.

V is TRBV11-1 and J is TRBJ1-2, with TRBD1 identical over 8 bases. J gave up 3 bases and V 3 bases, and 6 bases lay outside the gene matches. CDR1 is SGHAT, CDR2 FQDESV, per germline (reference sequence). CDR3 length equals 15 residues. CDR3 nucleotide sequence: TGTGCCAGCAGCTTCGGGACAGGTGGGGACTATGGCTACACCTTC. Encoded protein: CASSFGTGGDYGYTF.

The genes are TRBV6-5 and TRBJ2-7, with 7 bases lining up with TRBD1. Germline V gene lookup returns CDR1 MNHEY and CDR2 SVGAGI. The J segment lost 3 bases and the V segment lost 2 bases, leaving 10 bases of the junction unmatched. The CDR3 extends over 16 amino acids. The CDR3 loop is CASSYPDRERFYEQYF. In DNA form, the CDR3 reads TGTGCCAGCAGTTACCCTGACAGGGAAAGGTTCTACGAGCAGTACTTC.

Details on this clone: At one of its ends the junction is not consistent with the germline gene, which may arise from a read error. The rearrangement links TRBV7-7 to TRBJ2-2; D unresolved. Germline CDR1 reads SSHAT; CDR2 reads FNYEAQ (reference sequence). The CDR3 is made up of 15 amino acids. CDR3 bases: TGTGCTAGCAGCCCCGCGTGGTCGAGCACCGGGGAGCTGTTTTTT. This translates into CASSPAWSSTGELFF.

This clone was seen once. The CDR3: CASSQVVGTSEDNEQFF. Here the CDR3 DNA reads TGCGCCAGCAGCCAAGTTGTTGGGACTAGCGAGGACAATGAGCAGTTCTTC. The chain is built from TRBV4-1 and TRBJ2-1; 10 nucleotides agree with TRBD2. This CDR3 is 17 amino acids long. The germline V gene encodes CDR1 MGHRA and CDR2 YSYEKL. Unmatched junction bases numbered 8, after V lost 1 base and J lost 5 bases.

V and J are TRBV7-2 and TRBJ2-7; the match to TRBD1 covers 8 bases. This CDR3 is 13 amino acids long. J gave up 7 bases and V 4 bases, and 6 bases lay outside the gene matches. CDR1 is SGHTA, CDR2 FQGNSA, per germline. The CDR3 sequence: CASSSTGGKEQYF. In DNA form, the CDR3 reads TGTGCCAGCAGCTCAACAGGGGGAAAGGAGCAGTACTTC.

V usage is TRBV11-2 and J usage is TRBJ1-1; no reliable D call. Trimming left V 3 bases short and J 1 base short, with 6 bases between. This CDR3 spans 13 amino acids. Germline V gene lookup returns CDR1 SGHAT and CDR2 FQNNGV. The CDR3 DNA reads as TGTGCCAGCAGCTTCGACTGGAACACTGAAGCTTTCTTT. Amino acids: CASSFDWNTEAFF.

The V gene is TRBV19, the J gene TRBJ1-1, with 7 bases matching TRBD1. CDR3 size: 15 residues. Looked up from germline, CDR1 is LNHDA and CDR2 is SQIVND (reference sequence). The V segment lost 0 bases and the J segment 1 base; nucleotides outside the gene matches: 2. The CDR3: CASSIEGQPNTEAFF. As DNA, the CDR3 is TGTGCCAGTAGTATAGAGGGACAGCCGAACACTGAAGCTTTCTTT.

The chain combines TRBV7-9 with TRBJ1-1; D possibly corresponds to TRBD1 (6 bases). Germline V CDR1 and CDR2: SEHNR, FQNEAQ (reference sequence). Trimming removed 7 bases from V and 4 bases from J, with 13 bases in between. The CDR3 has 13 residues. For the CDR3, the DNA is TGTGCCAGCACCATCCTGGGGGCCACTGAAGCTTTCTTT. Its protein product is CASTILGATEAFF.

This clone was recorded only once. The chain combines TRBV7-2 with TRBJ2-7; D is perhaps TRBD2 (7 bases). The CDR3 runs 14 residues. V was pared by 5 bases and J by 6 bases, with 17 bases between. Per the germline V gene, CDR1 is SGHTA and CDR2 is FQGNSA. CDR3 sequence (DNA): TGTGCCAGCAGCCCCCAAGGGGAGGGGGTCGAGCAGTACTTC. This codes for CASSPQGEGVEQYF.

This rearrangement joins TRBV5-4 to TRBJ2-3; 8 positions agree with TRBD1. Germline V CDR1 and CDR2: SGHNT, YYREEE (reference sequence). V lost 4 bases and J lost 3; bases outside the gene matches: 7. The CDR3 extends over 15 amino acids. The CDR3 nucleotides are TGTGCCAGCAGCAAGGACAGGGAGAAAACAGATACGCAGTATTTT. Translating it yields CASSKDREKTDTQYF. Drawing the rest from reference TRBV5-4 and TRBJ2-3, the complete variable domain is ETGVTQSPTHLIKTRGQQVTLRCSSQSGHNTVSWYQQALGQGPQFIFQYYREEENGRGNFPPRFSGLQFPNYSSELNVNALELDDSALYLCASSKDREKTDTQYFGPGTRLTVL.

The chain recombines TRBV25-1 with TRBJ1-2, with D maybe TRBD1 (5 bases). V shed 4 bases and J shed 1 base, with 16 bases lying between them. Germline CDR1 is MGHDK and CDR2 is SYGVNS. The CDR3 is made up of 16 amino acids. Written as DNA, the CDR3 is TGTGCCAGCAGTGGAAACCCGGCAGGGAGTAACTATGGCTACACCTTC. It codes for CASSGNPAGSNYGYTF.

The chain links TRBV19 to TRBJ1-5; TRBD1 aligns across 10 bases. The ends lost 7 bases at V and 0 bases at J; junction bases unmatched: 12. The V gene's germline CDR1 is LNHDA and CDR2 SQIVND (reference sequence). The CDR3 covers 18 residues. CDR3 loop: CASISGTGAFGSNQPQHF. CDR3 in DNA: TGTGCCAGTATCTCCGGGACAGGGGCATTCGGTAGCAATCAGCCCCAGCATTTT.

The genes are TRBV6-1 and TRBJ2-7, with D hard to call. The CDR3 has 13 residues. From germline, CDR1 is MNHNS and CDR2 SASEGT. Trimming removed 3 bases at V and 1 base at J, with 7 bases between. CDR3 sequence reads: CASSEMISYEQYF. Here the CDR3 DNA reads TGTGCCAGCAGTGAGATGATTTCCTACGAGCAGTACTTC.

The genes are TRBV19 and TRBJ2-7, with 8 bases that match TRBD1. Germline V gives CDR1 LNHDA, CDR2 SQIVND (reference sequence). The ends lost 2 bases at V and 5 bases at J; junction bases unmatched: 11. The CDR3 is made up of 16 amino acids. CDR3 DNA sequence: TGTGCCAGTAGTATACTGATTGGACAGGGAAAGAACGAGCAGTACTTC. Translation gives CASSILIGQGKNEQYF. The full variable domain, rest sourced from reference TRBV19 and TRBJ2-7, is DGGITQSPKYLFRKEGQNVTLSCEQNLNHDAMYWYRQDPGQGLRLIYYSQIVNDFQKGDIAEGYSVSREKKESFPLTVTSAQKNPTAFYLCASSILIGQGKNEQYFGPGTRLTVT.

The V and J genes are TRBV2 and TRBJ2-7; D might be TRBD2 (5 bases). Trimming removed 6 bases from V and 4 bases from J, with 16 bases in between. This CDR3 has 14 amino acids. Germline V gene lookup returns CDR1 SNHLY and CDR2 FYNNEI. CDR3 loop: CASRLTRDVYEQYF. The CDR3 DNA reads TGTGCCAGCAGACTGACCCGGGATGTATACGAGCAGTACTTC.

The chain employs TRBV4-3 and TRBJ1-5; no clear D. Trimming shortened V by 0 bases and J by 2 bases, and 11 bases separated the two germline ends. The germline V gene encodes CDR1 LGHNA and CDR2 YSLEER. The CDR3 totals 16 residues. The CDR3 region is CASSQDGGVGNQPQHF. CDR3 bases: TGCGCCAGCAGCCAAGATGGTGGGGTTGGCAATCAGCCCCAGCATTTT.

This clone has a single count. The genes are TRBV29-1 and TRBJ1-2, with D hard to call. V gave up 6 bases and J gave up 6 bases, with 11 bases separating them. Germline V gene data show CDR1 as SQVTM and CDR2 as ANQGSEA. This CDR3 spans 11 amino acids. CDR3 coding DNA: TGCAGCGTCTCCCCGATTGATGGCTACACCTTC. Protein: CSVSPIDGYTF.

The V gene is TRBV7-9, the J gene TRBJ2-3; D not certain. V gave up 3 bases and J gave up 5 bases, with 12 bases separating them. This CDR3 is built from 14 residues. Germline lookup yields CDR1 SEHNR and CDR2 FQNEAQ (reference sequence). The CDR3: CASSLTRAEDTQYF. In DNA form, the CDR3 reads TGTGCCAGCAGCTTGACACGGGCGGAAGATACGCAGTATTTT.

The V and J genes are TRBV11-2 and TRBJ2-7, with 7 positions matching TRBD1. Trimming removed 1 base from V and 7 bases from J; junction bases left unmatched: 4. The CDR3 runs 13 residues. The germline gives CDR1 SGHAT, CDR2 FQNNGV. Here the CDR3 reads CASSLAGTDEQYF. DNA for the CDR3: TGTGCCAGCAGCTTAGCTGGGACAGATGAGCAGTACTTC.

The chain recombines TRBV5-1 with TRBJ2-6; possibly TRBD2 for D (5 bases). Trimming removed 4 bases at V and 0 bases at J, with 14 bases between. The CDR3 extends over 17 amino acids. In germline, CDR1 is SGHRS, CDR2 YFSETQ. CDR3 loop: CASSAGDHLSGANVLTF. The CDR3 nucleotides are TGCGCCAGCAGCGCGGGCGACCATCTCTCTGGGGCCAACGTCCTGACTTTC.

This clone was observed a single time. Since the CDR3 does not end with the conserved phenylalanine or tryptophan, this likely comes from a read error. Because the CDR3's place on the DNA is in doubt, the DNA is left out and the CDR3 is given as listed by TCRdb. The V and J genes are TRBV2 and TRBJ2-7. The CDR3 is 13 amino acids in total, end residues counted. Germline CDR1 is SNHLY and CDR2 is FYNNEI. This CDR3 reads CASSEEVLVFRSA.

This clone was observed a single time. The chain is built from TRBV5-1 and TRBJ2-3, with D perhaps matching TRBD1 or TRBD2 (5 bases each). CDR3 size: 16 residues. The V gene's germline CDR1 is SGHRS and CDR2 YFSETQ. The V gene lost 1 base and the J gene lost 2 bases, with 14 bases spanning the gap. The chain's CDR3 is CASSLYSGTYTDTQYF. The CDR3 DNA sequence: TGCGCCAGCAGCTTGTACAGTGGGACCTACACAGATACGCAGTATTTT.

The chain combines TRBV2 with TRBJ1-5; D is perhaps TRBD1 (5 bases). The CDR3 is made up of 18 amino acids. Between the trimmed V and J ends, which lost 6 bases and 2 bases, there was a span of 23 bases. Germline CDR1 and CDR2: SNHLY and FYNNEI. CDR3 nucleotide sequence: TGTGCCAGCAGGGAGGGACGGTGGAGGGGCTTAGGCAATCAGCCCCAGCATTTT. This sequence encodes CASREGRWRGLGNQPQHF. Combining the CDR3 with reference TRBV2 and TRBJ1-5 gives the whole variable domain EPEVTQTPSHQVTQMGQEVILRCVPISNHLYFYWYRQILGQKVEFLVSFYNNEISEKSEIFDDQFSVERPDGSNFTLKIRSTKLEDSAMYFCASREGRWRGLGNQPQHFGDGTRLSIL.

This clone was found once. The rearrangement links TRBV9 to TRBJ2-7, with D possibly TRBD2 on 5 matching bases. This CDR3 has 15 amino acids. The germline gives CDR1 SGDLS, CDR2 YYNGEE. Trimming removed 4 bases from V and 0 bases from J, with 14 bases in between. In nucleotides, the CDR3 is TGTGCCAGCAGCCGAAACTGGGAGAGCTCCTACGAGCAGTACTTC. Translation gives CASSRNWESSYEQYF.

The CDR3 nucleotides read TGTGCCAGCAGTTACCAGGGGGTTGAGGGCTACACCTTC. It encodes CASSYQGVEGYTF. The chain couples TRBV6-6 to TRBJ1-2; 7 bases fit TRBD1. With 2 bases clipped from V and 8 bases from J, the junction kept 5 bases outside the gene matches. CDR3 size: 13 residues. Germline CDR1 reads MNHNY; CDR2 reads SVGAGI (reference sequence).

The chain recombines TRBV18 with TRBJ2-5; D is tentatively TRBD1 or TRBD2 (5 bases each). CDR3 length equals 14 residues. Trimming stripped 0 bases from V and 5 bases from J, with 10 bases between. From germline, CDR1 is KGHSH and CDR2 LQKENI. For the CDR3, the DNA is TGTGCCAGCTCACCACCGGGGGAGTGGGAGACCCAGTACTTC. Its protein product is CASSPPGEWETQYF.